This TCR beta chain was sequenced for a study of blood T cell repertoires in COVID-19. Study background: Researchers got acute and convalescent COVID-19 samples from the United States, Italy and Spain.

The protocol was immunoSEQ multiplex PCR, while the TCRdb copy is restricted to in-frame clones and leaves out a portion. The sample contains around 300,000 clones, almost 90% of which appear only once. Recruitment covered 20 to 25 US areas and drew participants whose ages spanned about 18 to 100 years. Clinical history reported by participants formed the basis on which cohorts were assigned. The sample holds one count of this clone. The TCR was taken from a woman younger than 35 with acute COVID-19. The sequenced material came from PBMCs or T cells enriched from blood (not recorded which).

CDR3 sequence: CSAAQGTYEQYF. In DNA form, the CDR3 reads TGCAGCGCGGCCCAGGGGACCTACGAGCAGTACTTC. The V gene is TRBV29-1, the J gene TRBJ2-7, with a possible D match to TRBD1 (6 bases). Looked up from germline, CDR1 is SQVTM and CDR2 is ANQGSEA. The germline V and J ends were trimmed by 7 bases and 2 bases, with 12 bases remaining between them. This CDR3 is built from 12 residues.